These T cell receptor beta chains were read from a single sample in a study of T cells in Graves' hyperthyroidism and ophthalmopathy. TCRdb re-called the multiplex PCR reads through MiXCR, storing one row per CDR3 protein. The profile shows over 450,000 distinct CDR3 sequences, approximately 14% of them singletons. The source material was blood. The receptor source for this set is a woman younger than 30 with Graves' hyperthyroidism. Both conserved end residues are part of each CDR3. D genes are given only for firm matches. Not every row has a clone size; where given, it reads once, few, many or a size class.

V	size	D	J	CDR3	DNA
TRBV24-1	.	.	TRBJ2-5	CATSDIPQETQYF	TGTGCCACCAGTGATATACCCCAAGAGACCCAGTACTTC
TRBV5-5	many	.	TRBJ1-4	CASSLDPTNEKLFF	TGTGCCAGCAGCTTGGACCCAACTAATGAAAAACTGTTTTTT
TRBV29-1	few	TRBD2	TRBJ2-7	CSVVLAGATYEQYF	TGCAGCGTTGTATTAGCGGGAGCTACCTACGAGCAGTACTTC
TRBV2	.	TRBD1	TRBJ2-7	CASTWTGGYEQYF	TGTGCCAGCACATGGACAGGGGGCTACGAGCAGTACTTC
TRBV27	many	.	TRBJ1-5	CASSLSLGGQGYNQPQHF	TGTGCCAGCAGTTTATCGCTCGGTGGGCAGGGTTACAATCAGCCCCAGCATTTT
TRBV5-1	.	.	TRBJ1-5	CASSLGLSDQPQHF	TGCGCCAGCAGCTTGGGGTTATCTGATCAGCCCCAGCATTTT
TRBV12-3/TRBV12-4	many	.	TRBJ1-1	CASTLGTEAFF	TGTGCCAGCACCCTGGGCACTGAAGCTTTCTTT
TRBV27	many	.	TRBJ2-3	CASAYTDTQYF	TGTGCCAGCGCATACACAGATACGCAGTATTTT
TRBV10-3	many	TRBD1	TRBJ1-1	CAIRTDRGKNTEAFF	TGTGCCATTAGGACGGACAGGGGGAAGAACACTGAAGCTTTCTTT
TRBV5-1	few	.	TRBJ2-1	CASSLVSYRALMRVNNEQFF	TGCGCCAGCAGCTTGGTGTCCTACCGTGCCCTAATGCGGGTAAACAATGAGCAGTTCTTC
TRBV6-1	many	TRBD1	TRBJ1-2	CASRDSIRGLYYRYGYTF	TGTGCCAGCAGGGACTCAATCAGGGGGCTATACTACCGCTATGGCTACACCTTC
TRBV20-1	.	.	TRBJ1-2	CSALQDSRSSYGYTF	TGCAGTGCTTTACAAGACAGCCGTTCTTCCTATGGCTACACCTTC
TRBV18	few	.	TRBJ1-1	CASSLNQGEAEAFF	TGTGCCAGCTCACTCAATCAAGGTGAGGCTGAAGCTTTCTTT
TRBV11-1	.	.	TRBJ1-1	CASSLYRGANTEAFF	TGTGCCAGCAGCTTATATAGGGGGGCGAACACTGAAGCTTTCTTT
TRBV12-3/TRBV12-4	many	TRBD1	TRBJ1-6	CASASGGGSPLHF	TGTGCCAGCGCTTCAGGGGGCGGGTCACCCCTCCACTTT
TRBV20-1	.	.	TRBJ1-2	CSAPLGYYGFTF	TGCAGTGCTCCTTTGGGTTACTATGGCTTCACCTTC
TRBV27	few	TRBD2	TRBJ2-1	CASSLVAGAGDEQFF	TGTGCCAGCAGTTTGGTAGCGGGAGCCGGGGATGAGCAGTTCTTC
TRBV11-2	once	.	TRBJ2-1	CASSLERDLLNEQFF	TGTGCCAGCAGCTTAGAAAGGGACTTACTCAATGAGCAGTTCTTC
TRBV19	.	TRBD1	TRBJ2-1	CASSPDRGRSSYNEQFF	TGTGCCAGTAGTCCCGACAGGGGCCGGAGCTCCTACAATGAGCAGTTCTTC
TRBV7-9	many	.	TRBJ2-7	CASSSASGGGISSYEQYF	TGTGCCAGCAGCTCCGCCTCAGGGGGGGGTATATCCTCCTACGAGCAGTACTTC
TRBV2	many	.	TRBJ2-2	CASGGVAANTGELFF	TGTGCCAGCGGAGGGGTGGCAGCGAACACCGGGGAGCTGTTTTTT
TRBV30	many	.	TRBJ1-5	CAWSVGANQPQHF	TGTGCCTGGAGTGTCGGAGCAAATCAGCCCCAGCATTTT
TRBV6-5	few	.	TRBJ2-3	CASSYWGGGGTDTQYF	TGTGCCAGCAGTTACTGGGGGGGCGGCGGTACAGATACGCAGTATTTT
TRBV5-4	.	TRBD2	TRBJ2-2	CASSYSGSVSTGELFF	TGTGCCAGCAGTTATAGCGGGAGCGTGAGCACCGGGGAGCTGTTTTTT
TRBV9	many	.	TRBJ2-2	CASSGPPGQNTGELFF	TGTGCCAGCAGCGGACCCCCAGGGCAGAACACCGGGGAGCTGTTTTTT
TRBV12-3/TRBV12-4	many	.	TRBJ2-1	CASTLTNEQFF	TGTGCCAGCACCCTCACTAATGAGCAGTTCTTC
TRBV6-1	.	.	TRBJ1-5	CASSEGASQPQHF	TGTGCCAGCAGTGAAGGGGCGAGTCAGCCCCAGCATTTT
TRBV10-3	many	TRBD1	TRBJ2-3	CAISDLGQIDTQYF	TGTGCCATCAGCGACCTGGGACAGATAGATACGCAGTATTTT
TRBV11-2	.	TRBD2	TRBJ2-1	CASSFRTSGRGEQFF	TGTGCCAGCAGCTTTCGGACTAGCGGGAGGGGTGAGCAGTTCTTC
TRBV6-2/TRBV6-3	.	TRBD2	TRBJ2-1	CASSSGLAGGRNYNEQFF	TGTGCCAGCAGTTCGGGACTAGCGGGAGGGCGTAACTACAACGAGCAGTTCTTC
TRBV3-1	many	.	TRBJ1-1	CASTRGGEVTEAFF	TGTGCCAGCACCCGAGGAGGGGAGGTCACTGAAGCTTTCTTT
TRBV18	many	.	TRBJ1-2	CASSPSTGLHLNGYTF	TGTGCCAGCTCACCTTCGACAGGCTTGCACTTGAATGGCTACACCTTC
TRBV6-5	.	TRBD2	TRBJ2-7	CASSYSPGTSGSYEQYF	TGTGCCAGCAGTTACTCACCTGGGACTAGCGGGAGCTACGAGCAGTACTTC
TRBV13	.	.	TRBJ2-7	CASSLRLDSYEQYF	TGTGCCAGCAGCCTAAGACTCGATTCCTACGAGCAGTACTTC
TRBV7-2	few	TRBD1	TRBJ1-2	CASSSDRGTAYGYTF	TGTGCCAGCAGCTCAGACAGGGGGACTGCCTATGGCTACACCTTC
TRBV11-2	few	TRBD2	TRBJ2-5	CASSYSGTSDETQYF	TGTGCCAGCAGCTACTCCGGGACTAGTGACGAGACCCAGTACTTC
TRBV11-2	many	TRBD2	TRBJ2-3	CASSGWSLAGDRSDTQYF	TGTGCCAGCAGCGGATGGTCACTAGCGGGAGATCGCTCAGATACGCAGTATTTT
TRBV28	many	.	TRBJ2-3	CAIVGQSSTDTQYF	TGTGCCATCGTTGGACAGTCTAGCACAGATACGCAGTATTTT
TRBV24-1	many	.	TRBJ2-3	CATSDRPPDTQYF	TGTGCCACCAGTGATAGACCCCCAGATACGCAGTATTTT
TRBV29-1	many	.	TRBJ2-1	CSVGGGPHNEQFF	TGCAGCGTTGGCGGGGGCCCACACAATGAGCAGTTCTTC
TRBV28	many	.	TRBJ2-1	CASSGNEQFF	TGTGCCAGCAGTGGCAATGAGCAGTTCTTC